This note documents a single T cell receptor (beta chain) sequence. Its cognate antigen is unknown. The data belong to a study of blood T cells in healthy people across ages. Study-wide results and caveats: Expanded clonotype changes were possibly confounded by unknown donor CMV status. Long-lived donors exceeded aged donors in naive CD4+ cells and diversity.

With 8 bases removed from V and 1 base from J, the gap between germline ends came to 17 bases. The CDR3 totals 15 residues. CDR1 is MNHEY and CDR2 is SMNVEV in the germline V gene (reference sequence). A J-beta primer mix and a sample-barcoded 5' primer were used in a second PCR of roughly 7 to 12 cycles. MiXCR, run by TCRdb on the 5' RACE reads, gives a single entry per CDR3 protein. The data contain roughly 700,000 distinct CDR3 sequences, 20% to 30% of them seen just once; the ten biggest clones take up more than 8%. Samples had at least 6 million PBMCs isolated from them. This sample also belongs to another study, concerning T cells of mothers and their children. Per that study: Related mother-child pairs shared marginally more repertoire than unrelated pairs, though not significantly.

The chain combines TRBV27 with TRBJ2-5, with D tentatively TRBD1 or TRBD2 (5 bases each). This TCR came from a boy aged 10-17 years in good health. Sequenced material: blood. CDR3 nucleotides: TGTGCCAGCTGGGGTCCGGGACCACTCCAAGAGACCCAGTACTTC. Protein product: CASWGPGPLQETQYF.